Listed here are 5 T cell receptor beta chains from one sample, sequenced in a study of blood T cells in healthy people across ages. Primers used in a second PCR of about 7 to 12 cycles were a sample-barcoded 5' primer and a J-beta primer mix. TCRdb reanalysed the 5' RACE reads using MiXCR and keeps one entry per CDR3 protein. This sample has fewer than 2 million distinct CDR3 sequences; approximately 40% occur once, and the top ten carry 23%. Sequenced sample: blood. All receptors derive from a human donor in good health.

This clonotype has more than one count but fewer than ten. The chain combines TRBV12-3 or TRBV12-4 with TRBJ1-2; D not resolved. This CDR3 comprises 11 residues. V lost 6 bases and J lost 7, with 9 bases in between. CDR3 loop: CASSYETGYTF. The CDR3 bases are TGTGCCAGCAGCTACGAGACTGGCTACACCTTC.

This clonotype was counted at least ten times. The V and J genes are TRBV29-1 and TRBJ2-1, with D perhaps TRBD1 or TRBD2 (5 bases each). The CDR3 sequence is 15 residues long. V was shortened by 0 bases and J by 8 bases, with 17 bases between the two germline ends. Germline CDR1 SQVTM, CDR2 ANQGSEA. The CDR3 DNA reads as TGCAGCGTTGAAGATCGACAGCTGGGGGTATATGAGCAGTTCTTC. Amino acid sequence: CSVEDRQLGVYEQFF.

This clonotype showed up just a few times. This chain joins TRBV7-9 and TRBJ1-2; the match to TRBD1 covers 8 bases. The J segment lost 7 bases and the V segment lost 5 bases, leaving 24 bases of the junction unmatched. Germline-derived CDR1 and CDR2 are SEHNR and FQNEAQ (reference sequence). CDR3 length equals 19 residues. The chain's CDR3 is CASSLQFGGTGLSRGGYTF. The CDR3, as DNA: TGTGCCAGCAGCCTCCAGTTCGGCGGGACAGGTCTCTCCCGGGGTGGCTACACCTTC.

The CDR3 nucleotides are TGTGCCAGCAGCTTGGGCCACTCCCAACTCGAGCAGTACTTC. Translating it yields CASSLGHSQLEQYF. J is TRBJ2-4 and V is TRBV13; D not certain. The J call could be wrong; TRBJ2-7 is a better fit for the DNA end. Germline CDR1 and CDR2: PRHDT and FYEKMQ (reference sequence). The CDR3 runs to 14 residues.

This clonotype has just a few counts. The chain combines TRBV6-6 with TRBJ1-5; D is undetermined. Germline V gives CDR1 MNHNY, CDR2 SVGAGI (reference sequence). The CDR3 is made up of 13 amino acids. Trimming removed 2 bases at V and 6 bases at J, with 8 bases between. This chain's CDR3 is CASSYRGSQPQHF. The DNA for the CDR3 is TGTGCCAGCAGTTACCGGGGTAGTCAGCCCCAGCATTTT.